The T cell receptor beta chain under discussion was sequenced for a study of OX40 agonist ivuxolimab in advanced cancers. Study information: All patients had ivuxolimab intravenously every 2 weeks at 0.01 to 10 mg/kg.

TCRdb's copy holds only in-frame clones and misses some; the assay was immunoSEQ multiplex PCR. The sample comprises approximately 63,000 clones, 80% to 90% of which are singletons, and around 6.5% rests with the top ten. This CDR3 comprises 16 residues. The germline V and J ends were trimmed by 2 bases and 6 bases, with 17 bases remaining between them. CDR1 LNHDA and CDR2 SQIVND come from the germline V gene (reference sequence). The rearrangement joins TRBV19 to TRBJ2-4; D may match TRBD1 or TRBD2 (5 bases each). The input for sequencing was CD4+ or CD8+ T cells sorted from blood, taken in a trial of the OX40 agonist ivuxolimab. This receptor was obtained from an adult with an advanced solid tumor such as melanoma, head and neck, liver or kidney cancer. CDR3 sequence reads: CASSISFGRAGNIQYF. The CDR3 coding sequence is TGTGCCAGTAGTATAAGCTTCGGCAGGGCGGGAAACATTCAGTACTTC.